These 26 T cell receptor beta chains were all obtained from the same sample, sequenced in a study of blood T cell repertoires in COVID-19. TCRdb's table, derived via immunoSEQ multiplex PCR, lists solely in-frame clones and lacks some. The table shows 490,000 or so clones, with roughly 90% occurring only once. Sequencing input: PBMCs or T cells enriched from blood (not recorded which). The receptors were gathered from a woman between 35 and 50 years old who had recovered from COVID-19.

CDR3 amino acids: CASSGRGSQETQYF. The DNA for the CDR3 is TGTGCCAGCAGCGGACGGGGGAGTCAAGAGACCCAGTACTTC. V gene TRBV6-5 combines with J gene TRBJ2-5, with D tentatively TRBD2 (6 bases). CDR3 length: 14 residues. Trimming shortened V by 6 bases and J by 2 bases, and 13 bases separated the two germline ends. Germline V gene sequence: CDR1 MNHEY, CDR2 SVGAGI.

This clone was counted a few times. The rearrangement uses TRBV4-1 and TRBJ1-3, with D hard to call. This CDR3 is built from 15 residues. V was pared by 0 bases and J by 0 bases, with 6 bases between. The germline V gene encodes CDR1 MGHRA and CDR2 YSYEKL. As DNA, the CDR3 is TGCGCCAGCAGCCAAGAGCCGGTCTCTGGAAACACCATATATTTT. Translating it yields CASSQEPVSGNTIYF.

The chain recombines TRBV7-6 with TRBJ2-7; D may be TRBD2 (5 bases). The CDR3 has 13 residues. The V end lost 1 base, the J end lost 4 bases, and 8 bases lay between the germline ends. From germline, CDR1 is SGHVS and CDR2 FNYEAQ. CDR3 sequence: CASSLDRGYEQYF. CDR3 bases: TGTGCCAGCAGCTTAGATCGGGGTTACGAGCAGTACTTC.

This chain uses TRBV11-2 with TRBJ1-2; D gene ambiguous. Germline-derived CDR1 and CDR2 are SGHAT and FQNNGV. Trimming left V 0 bases short and J 8 bases short, with 13 bases between. This CDR3 has 14 residues. The CDR3 DNA reads TGTGCCAGCAGCTTAGAGCCCAGTAGGAGCGGCTACACCTTC. Its protein is CASSLEPSRSGYTF.

The chain couples TRBV7-9 to TRBJ2-3; 10 bases match TRBD2. The trim removed 2 bases at V and 8 bases at J, leaving 13 bases unmatched. Per the germline V gene, CDR1 is SEHNR and CDR2 is FQNEAQ (reference sequence). The CDR3 consists of 17 residues. This CDR3 reads CASSLQGASGSRGTQYF. In nucleotides, the CDR3 is TGTGCCAGCAGCTTACAGGGGGCTAGCGGGAGTAGAGGTACGCAGTATTTT.

This chain joins TRBV6-5 and TRBJ1-2; D gene uncertain. Trimming shortened V by 2 bases and J by 8 bases, and 6 bases separated the two germline ends. Germline loops: CDR1 MNHEY, CDR2 SVGAGI. The CDR3 extends over 11 amino acids. The CDR3 sequence is CASSYNGGYTF. For the CDR3, the DNA is TGTGCCAGCAGTTACAATGGCGGCTACACCTTC.

The chain recombines TRBV5-4 with TRBJ1-1; no reliable D call. The ends were cut back, 0 bases at V and 0 bases at J, with 9 bases in the middle. The CDR3 runs 15 residues. In germline, CDR1 is SGHNT, CDR2 YYREEE (reference sequence). CDR3 DNA: TGTGCCAGCAGCTTGGAGCGGATTATGAACACTGAAGCTTTCTTT. This codes for CASSLERIMNTEAFF.

The V call is TRBV7-2, the J call TRBJ2-1; 8 positions agree with TRBD2. Germline loops: CDR1 SGHTA, CDR2 FQGNSA. V was clipped by 3 bases and J by 1 base; unmatched bases: 11. CDR3 length: 18 amino acids. This chain's CDR3 is CASSFTAAGTSSYNEQFF. In nucleotides, the CDR3 is TGTGCCAGCAGCTTTACGGCAGCCGGGACTAGTTCCTACAATGAGCAGTTCTTC.

This clone was counted a single time. The chain combines TRBV15 with TRBJ1-2; D is perhaps TRBD1 (5 bases). With 3 bases removed from V and 4 bases from J, the gap between germline ends came to 12 bases. The CDR3 runs to 14 residues. Germline V lookup: CDR1 LNHNV, CDR2 YYDKDF (reference sequence). This CDR3 reads CATSSDDRIYGYTF. In DNA form, the CDR3 reads TGTGCCACCAGCAGCGACGACAGAATCTATGGCTACACCTTC.

V and J are TRBV19 and TRBJ2-5; D unresolved. This CDR3 is built from 12 residues. The germline V gene has CDR1 LNHDA and CDR2 SQIVND (reference sequence). Trimming cost V 6 bases and J 4 bases, with 9 bases left between them. The CDR3 nucleotides are TGTGCCAGTAGGGGCCCTGGAGAGACCCAGTACTTC. It translates to CASRGPGETQYF.

This clone was recorded only once. The chain carries TRBV11-3 and TRBJ2-3; 10 nucleotides match TRBD2. The CDR3 sequence is 17 residues long. The J segment lost 1 base and the V segment lost 8 bases, leaving 12 bases of the junction unmatched. CDR1 and CDR2 from the germline V gene are SGHNT and YENEEA. The CDR3 region has the DNA TGTGCCAGCTCGCCCCCCGGGACTAGCGACGGCACAGATACGCAGTATTTT. This encodes CASSPPGTSDGTDTQYF.

V gene TRBV12-3 or TRBV12-4 combines with J gene TRBJ1-1; possible D gene TRBD1, 6 bases. The V and J ends lost 7 bases and 6 bases respectively, with 15 bases between them. The CDR3 is 13 residues long. CDR3 DNA sequence: TGTGCCAGCACCTGGGGGGGGCGGGCTGAAGCTTTCTTT. Its translation: CASTWGGRAEAFF.

This clone has a handful of counts. The rearrangement uses TRBV4-2 and TRBJ1-2, with D hard to call. This CDR3 contains 13 residues. Trimming took 0 bases from V and 6 from J, leaving 8 bases between them. From germline, CDR1 is LGHNA and CDR2 YNFKEQ. CDR3 DNA sequence: TGTGCCAGCAGCCAAGATCTGAGGGATGGCTACACCTTC. Its protein is CASSQDLRDGYTF.

The J gene is TRBJ1-6, the V gene TRBV7-2; 7 bases are shared with TRBD1. V trimming: 4 bases; J trimming: 11 bases; junction bases outside the gene matches: 5. Germline V gene sequence: CDR1 SGHTA, CDR2 FQGNSA. This CDR3 region has 13 residues. The CDR3 bases are TGTGCCAGCAGCTCAGGGGGAAGGACACCCCTCCACTTT. As protein: CASSSGGRTPLHF.

This clone has just one count. CDR3 DNA: TGTGCCAGCAGCATAATTGTGCAAGAGACCCAGTACTTC. It translates to CASSIIVQETQYF. V usage is TRBV13 and J usage is TRBJ2-5; no reliable D call. V lost 5 bases and J lost 2, with 9 bases in between. Germline CDR1 reads PRHDT; CDR2 reads FYEKMQ (reference sequence). The CDR3 has 13 residues.

The chain combines TRBV19 with TRBJ2-1, with TRBD2 matching 9 bases. V was pared by 4 bases and J by 6 bases, with 7 bases of the junction left unmatched. The CDR3 totals 15 residues. Germline V gene sequence: CDR1 LNHDA, CDR2 SQIVND (reference sequence). CDR3: CASSTLAGVGNEQFF. The CDR3 coding sequence is TGTGCCAGTAGTACCTTAGCGGGAGTTGGCAATGAGCAGTTCTTC.

The chain couples TRBV6-1 to TRBJ2-3; 9 bases fit TRBD2. Germline V CDR1 and CDR2: MNHNS, SASEGT. The J segment lost 7 bases and the V segment lost 4 bases, leaving 12 bases of the junction unmatched. CDR3 length: 16 amino acids. CDR3 nucleotide sequence: TGTGCCAGCAGTGCCCGACTAGCGGCGATCGGTCATACGCAGTATTTT. Translating gives CASSARLAAIGHTQYF.

This rearrangement joins TRBV5-1 to TRBJ1-2; TRBD1 matches at 7 bases. Germline values: CDR1 SGHRS, CDR2 YFSETQ. V lost 4 bases and J lost 4; bases outside the gene matches: 7. This CDR3 has 14 amino acids. The CDR3 region is CASSTGSGGYGYTF. CDR3 bases: TGCGCCAGCAGCACCGGCTCAGGGGGCTATGGCTACACCTTC.

The V and J genes are TRBV19 and TRBJ1-1; D perhaps matches TRBD1 (6 bases). V gave up 3 bases and J gave up 6 bases, with 14 bases separating them. The V gene's germline CDR1 is LNHDA and CDR2 SQIVND (reference sequence). CDR3 size: 14 residues. The CDR3 spells CASSIQGNKPEAFF. The CDR3 DNA sequence: TGTGCCAGTAGTATCCAGGGGAATAAGCCTGAAGCTTTCTTT.

V usage is TRBV11-3 and J usage is TRBJ2-5, with a tentative D call TRBD2 (5 bases). V lost 3 bases and J 3 bases, leaving 17 bases between the germline ends. Germline lookup yields CDR1 SGHNT and CDR2 YENEEA. This CDR3 is 16 amino acids long. The CDR3 nucleotides are TGTGCCAGCAGCTTCAGAAGTAGCGCGAATAAAGAGACCCAGTACTTC. Amino acids: CASSFRSSANKETQYF. Looking up the rest from reference TRBV11-3 and TRBJ2-5 gives the full variable domain: EAGVVQSPRYKIIEKKQPVAFWCNPISGHNTLYWYLQNLGQGPELLIRYENEEAVDDSQLPKDRFSAERLKGVDSTLKIQPAELGDSAVYLCASSFRSSANKETQYFGPGTRLLVL.

The V gene is TRBV28, the J gene TRBJ1-6; 7 bases align to TRBD1. The V gene's germline CDR1 is MDHEN and CDR2 SYDVKM. This CDR3 has 14 residues. V lost 8 bases, J lost 7 bases, and 8 bases stayed unmatched. Here the CDR3 reads CASRQGGTNSPLHF. As DNA, the CDR3 is TGTGCCAGCCGACAGGGCGGGACCAATTCACCCCTCCACTTT.

The chain combines TRBV18 with TRBJ2-1; 11 nucleotides match TRBD2. Germline V gene lookup returns CDR1 KGHSH and CDR2 LQKENI. The CDR3 extends over 16 amino acids. Germline trimming cut 3 bases from V and 0 bases from J; bases unmatched to any gene: 1. The CDR3 spells CASSPTSGASYNEQFF. DNA of the CDR3: TGTGCCAGCTCACCGACTAGCGGGGCCTCCTACAATGAGCAGTTCTTC.

The chain recombines TRBV5-1 with TRBJ1-1; 7 nucleotides match TRBD1. This CDR3 has 15 residues. V shed 3 bases and J 0 bases; nucleotides not matched to a gene: 5. Germline V gene sequence: CDR1 SGHRS, CDR2 YFSETQ. The CDR3 nucleotides are TGCGCCAGCAGCTCGGGACAGACCCTGAACACTGAAGCTTTCTTT. This encodes CASSSGQTLNTEAFF.

This chain uses TRBV7-8 with TRBJ1-3, with D possibly TRBD1 on 5 matching bases. The V end lost 0 bases, the J end lost 4 bases, and 10 bases lay between the germline ends. This CDR3 is built from 15 residues. Germline lookup yields CDR1 SGHVS and CDR2 FQNEAQ. In nucleotides, the CDR3 is TGTGCCAGCAGCTTAGCTGGGGCGGAGGGAAACACCATATATTTT. The encoded protein is CASSLAGAEGNTIYF. The full variable domain, in which reference TRBV7-8 and TRBJ1-3 provide the parts outside the CDR3, is GAGVSQSPRYKVAKRGQDVALRCDPISGHVSLFWYQQALGQGPEFLTYFQNEAQLDKSGLPSDRFFAERPEGSVSTLKIQRTQQEDSAVYLCASSLAGAEGNTIYFGEGSWLTVV.

The CDR3 reads CASSRGYTEAFF. For the CDR3, the DNA is TGTGCCAGCAGTCGGGGGTACACTGAAGCTTTCTTT. The V and J genes are TRBV14 and TRBJ1-1; TRBD1 is a possible D gene (5 bases). V was clipped by 6 bases and J by 3 bases, with 8 bases between them. Germline CDR1 is SGHDN and CDR2 is FVKESK. This CDR3 comprises 12 residues.

CDR3 sequence (DNA): TGTGCCAGCAGCGTAGGGGAAAGGTGGGACAGACTTCGCGGCTACACCTTC. This gives the protein CASSVGERWDRLRGYTF. The rearrangement uses TRBV9 and TRBJ1-2; TRBD1 matches 7 bases. The junction had 16 bases not matched to a gene; V was cut back by 0 bases and J by 8 bases. CDR3 length: 17 residues. The germline V gene encodes CDR1 SGDLS and CDR2 YYNGEE.